Detailed here is one TCR beta chain. Its specificity is unknown. The junction had 8 bases not matched to a gene; V was cut back by 3 bases and J by 5 bases. CDR1 is MGHRA and CDR2 is YSYEKL in the germline V gene. CDR3 length: 17 amino acids. 60 Vbeta and 13 Jbeta primers were used in PCR. Original processing notes: Later, an analysis found roughly 80 million unique TCR beta chains, and 9.5 million to 11 million of these were shared. Produced via immunoSEQ multiplex PCR; TCRdb's table is partial and in-frame only. D and trimming were read from the DNA, whereas the V and J calls and clone size are those reported in that table. Found here are 95,000 to 150,000 clones, roughly 63% of them singletons; the top ten hold 9% to 10%. The sample originates from a study of cytomegalovirus exposure and HLA in healthy donors. Study in general: Out of 150 million to 200 million T cells, an earlier analysis found 117 million unique TCR beta sequences in total. Study-wide points: The HLA-A and HLA-B alleles of most subjects were reportedly predicted accurately from TCR beta sequences.

The sequenced material came from PBMCs. This clonotype originated in a man between 40 and 49 years old in good health and CMV-seropositive. The genes are TRBV4-1 and TRBJ2-2; 11 positions agree with TRBD1. DNA of the CDR3: TGCGCCAGCAGCCATCCCCCGGGACAGGGGGGGACCGGGGAGCTGTTTTTT. Its protein product is CASSHPPGQGGTGELFF.